What follows is one TCR beta chain and its context. Its antigen is unknown. CDR1 and CDR2 from the germline V gene are SGHDT and YYEEEE. The CDR3 contains 15 residues. Trimming removed 0 bases at V and 7 bases at J, with 17 bases between. The data originate from a study of response to subunit inactivated influenza vaccine. General observations from the study: Researchers suggested that each seasonal influenza vaccination recruits few new T cells.

Via MiXCR, TCRdb re-called the RT-PCR reads, giving one row per CDR3 protein. This table has approximately 170,000 distinct CDR3 sequences, 9.5% to 15% appearing once. The sample was also linked to a second study, of T cells expressing NK-cell markers. That work adds: Production of TCR beta cDNA relied on 5'RACE template switching with UMIs. There were seven HCMV-seropositive donors and one seronegative donor among the eight sequenced. Roughly 1.0-7.0% of CD8+ T cells in over five donors belonged to dominant NKG2C+ clonotypes.

The sample here was CD8+ T cells sorted from PBMCs, taken approximately 12 days after vaccination. This receptor was obtained from a man aged 50 to 59 who received an inactivated influenza vaccine. The rearrangement joins TRBV5-6 to TRBJ2-7; the D is unclear. The CDR3 DNA reads as TGTGCCAGCAGCTTGGGAATTTCATCTACCTCGGAGCAGTACTTC. Translation gives CASSLGISSTSEQYF.